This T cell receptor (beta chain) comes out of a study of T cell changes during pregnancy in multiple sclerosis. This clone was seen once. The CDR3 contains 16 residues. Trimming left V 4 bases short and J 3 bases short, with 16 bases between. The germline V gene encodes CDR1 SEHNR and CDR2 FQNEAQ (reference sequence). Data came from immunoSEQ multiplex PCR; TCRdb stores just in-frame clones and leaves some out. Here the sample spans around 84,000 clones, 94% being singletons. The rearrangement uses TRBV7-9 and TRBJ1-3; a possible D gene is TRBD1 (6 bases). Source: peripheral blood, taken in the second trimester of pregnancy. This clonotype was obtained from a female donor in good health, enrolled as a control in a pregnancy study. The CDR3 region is CASSSPGRGFGNTIYF. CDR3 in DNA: TGTGCCAGCAGCTCCCCCGGCAGGGGATTTGGAAACACCATATATTTT.